Listed here is a single T cell receptor beta chain. A few counts support this clonotype. Its specific antigen is unknown. No much larger clone exists at a distance of one base, and base qualities are not known. The sequencing machine was an Illumina NovaSeq 6000. Using 5'RACE with constant-segment primers, TCRalpha and TCRbeta cDNA libraries were constructed, with sample barcodes and unique molecular identifiers added in the process. Trizol reagent was used to extract RNA from every sample. The libraries were amplified in two PCR steps, and the second step added a second sample barcode and Illumina TruSeq adapters. The libraries were sequenced on an Illumina NovaSeq using 2 x 150 bp paired-end reads. In the original analysis: The reads were demultiplexed and collapsed into UMI-guided consensus sequences using migec v1.2.7. With mixcr v2.1.11, UMI consensuses were aligned to TRA and TRB V and J templates and assembled into clonotypes. A clonotype was counted as expanded or contracted only if both edgeR and NoisET called the change significant, with noise models trained on biological replicates. For edgeR calls, the cutoffs were a false discovery rate-adjusted p below 0.01 and a log2 fold-change threshold of 1. As an exploratory analysis of dynamics, max-normalized trajectories of the 1000 most abundant clonotypes were examined with PCA combined with hierarchical clustering. Each responding clone was given a CD4 or CD8 phenotype based on the CD4+ and CD8+ repertoires, which had been sequenced separately. TCRdb trimmed the raw reads at Q25, called clones with MiXCR and kept productive beta chains. Records with the same CDR3 protein are collapsed into one entry carrying the most frequent genes and DNA. The V and J calls were determined by TCRdb, not by the authors. The sample contains about 440,000 distinct CDR3 sequences, around 18% of them found a single time. Around 8.4% of the sample is in the top ten clones.

PBMCs were isolated by Ficoll-Paque density gradient centrifugation. The data stem from a study of T-cell memory formation after mild COVID-19 (dated by TCRdb to the early 2020s). Background on the whole study: Most TCR sequence clusters were specific to one of the two donors. In two donors, T-cell clones that expanded and contracted after mild COVID-19 were followed by sequencing TCRalpha and TCRbeta repertoires longitudinally. Two young, previously healthy adult volunteers made up the cohort, one male and one female.

Broad study findings and their caveats: From day 15 to 85, contracting clones showed balanced CD4/CD8 phenotypes, whereas a second wave of clones that expanded from day 15 to 37 leaned towards CD4+. Contracting CD4+ clones appeared mostly in the CM and EM memory subsets, whereas CD8+ clones were enriched in EMRA. The study covered only two mild cases, and larger cohorts including severe cases with pre-infection samples were considered necessary. The second-wave clones that peaked on day 37 were not confirmed to be SARS-CoV-2 specific. Some responding clones were found in pre-infection memory, which suggests that pre-existing cross-reactive memory T cells took part in the SARS-CoV-2 response.

The receptor comes from an adult woman who had mild COVID-19 (a few samples of this study predate the infection). The sample titles of this study are shuffled in the database, so cell type and time point are left out; the donor was told from shared clones. The sample consisted of PBMCs or a T cell subset sorted from them (not recorded which).

CDR3 protein: CASSVAMDNEQFF. The nucleotides read TGTGCCAGCAGCGTAGCGATGGACAATGAGCAGTTCTTC. This receptor chain uses TRBV9 and TRBJ2-1, with the D segment identity uncertain. Spanning cysteine to phenylalanine, the CDR3 consists of 13 amino acids. Only the CDR3 portion is preserved as DNA: 39 bases, with reading frame beginning at the first base. Trimming removed 0 bases from V and 5 bases from J, leaving 6 bases between the germline ends. The germline V gene yields SGDLS for CDR1 and YYNGEE for CDR2.